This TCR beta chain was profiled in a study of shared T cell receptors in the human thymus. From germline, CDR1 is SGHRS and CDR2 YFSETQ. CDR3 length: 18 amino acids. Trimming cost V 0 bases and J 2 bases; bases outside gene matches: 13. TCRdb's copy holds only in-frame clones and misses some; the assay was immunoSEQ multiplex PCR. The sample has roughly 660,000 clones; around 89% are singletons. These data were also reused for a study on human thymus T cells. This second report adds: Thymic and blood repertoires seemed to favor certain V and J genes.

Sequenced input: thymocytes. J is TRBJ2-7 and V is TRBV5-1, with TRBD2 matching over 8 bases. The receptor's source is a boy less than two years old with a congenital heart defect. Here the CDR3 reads CASSLGPRGLAGTYEQYF. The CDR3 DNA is TGCGCCAGCAGCTTGGGCCCCCGGGGGTTAGCGGGAACCTACGAGCAGTACTTC.